This T cell receptor (beta chain) stems from a study of blood T cell repertoires in COVID-19. Overall study: From the United States, Italy and Spain came samples of acute and convalescent COVID-19. PBMCs, B-cell-depleted T cells, or T cells provided the cDNA or gDNA that made up the material.

Between the trimmed V and J ends, which lost 7 bases and 4 bases, there was a span of 14 bases. Germline V CDR1 and CDR2: SQVTM, ANQGSEA. The CDR3 consists of 13 residues. Clones were sequenced by immunoSEQ multiplex PCR, and TCRdb holds only the in-frame ones, with some missing. The top ten clones hold around 2.4% of a sample with about 230,000 clones, roughly 84% of them seen once. The chain recombines TRBV29-1 with TRBJ1-3; D perhaps matches TRBD1 (6 bases). Sequences were obtained from peripheral blood. The clonotype comes from a man aged 35-49 years who had recovered from COVID-19. The CDR3 reads CSASPGVGNTIYF. In nucleotides, the CDR3 is TGCAGCGCCTCACCAGGGGTCGGAAACACCATATATTTT. Drawing the rest from reference TRBV29-1 and TRBJ1-3, the complete variable domain is SAVISQKPSRDICQRGTSLTIQCQVDSQVTMMFWYRQQPGQSLTLIATANQGSEATYESGFVIDKFPISRPNLTFSTLTVSNMSPEDSSIYLCSASPGVGNTIYFGEGSWLTVV.